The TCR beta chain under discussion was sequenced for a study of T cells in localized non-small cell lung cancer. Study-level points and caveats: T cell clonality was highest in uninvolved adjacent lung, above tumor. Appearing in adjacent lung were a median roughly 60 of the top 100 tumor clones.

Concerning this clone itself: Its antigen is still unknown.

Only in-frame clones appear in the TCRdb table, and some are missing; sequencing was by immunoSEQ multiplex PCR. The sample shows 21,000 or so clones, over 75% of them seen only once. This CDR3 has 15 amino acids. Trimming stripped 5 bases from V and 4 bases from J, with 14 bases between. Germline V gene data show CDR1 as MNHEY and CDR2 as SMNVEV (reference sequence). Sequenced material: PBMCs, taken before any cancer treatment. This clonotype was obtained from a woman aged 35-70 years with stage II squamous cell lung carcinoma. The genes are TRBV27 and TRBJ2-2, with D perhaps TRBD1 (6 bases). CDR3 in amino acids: CASSNDRLITGELFF. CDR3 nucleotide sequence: TGTGCCAGCAGTAACGACAGGTTAATCACCGGGGAGCTGTTTTTT.